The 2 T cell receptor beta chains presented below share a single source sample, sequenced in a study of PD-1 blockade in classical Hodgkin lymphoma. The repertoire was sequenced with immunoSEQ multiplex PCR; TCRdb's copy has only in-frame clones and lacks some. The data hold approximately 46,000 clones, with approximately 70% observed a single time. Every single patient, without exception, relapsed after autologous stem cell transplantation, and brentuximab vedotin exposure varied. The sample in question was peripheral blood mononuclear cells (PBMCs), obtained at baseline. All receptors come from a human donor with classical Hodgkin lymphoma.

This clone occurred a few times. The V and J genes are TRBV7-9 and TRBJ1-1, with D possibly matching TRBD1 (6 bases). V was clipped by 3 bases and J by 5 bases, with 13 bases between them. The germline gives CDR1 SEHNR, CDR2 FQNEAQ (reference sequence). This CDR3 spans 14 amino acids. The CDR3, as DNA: TGTGCCAGCAGCTTCGAGGGGGTCGGAACTGAAGCTTTCTTT. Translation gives CASSFEGVGTEAFF. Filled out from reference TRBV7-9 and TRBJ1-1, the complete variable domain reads DTGVSQNPRHKITKRGQNVTFRCDPISEHNRLYWYRQTLGQGPEFLTYFQNEAQLEKSRLLSDRFSAERPKGSFSTLEIQRTEQGDSAMYLCASSFEGVGTEAFFGQGTRLTVV.

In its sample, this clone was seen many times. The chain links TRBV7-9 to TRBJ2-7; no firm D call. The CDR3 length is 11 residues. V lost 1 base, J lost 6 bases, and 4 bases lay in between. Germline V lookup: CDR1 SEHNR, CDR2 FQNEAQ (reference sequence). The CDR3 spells CASSLESEQYF. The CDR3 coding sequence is TGTGCCAGCAGCTTAGAGAGCGAGCAGTACTTC.